One sample yielded the 4 T cell receptor beta chains listed below, sequenced in a study of cytomegalovirus exposure and HLA in healthy donors. The PCR had 60 Vbeta and 13 Jbeta primers. Assay used: immunoSEQ multiplex PCR; TCRdb lists only in-frame clones, some missing. The table includes about 210,000 clones, roughly 78% detected once. Sequences were obtained from PBMCs. The receptors were sampled from a boy aged 5-17 years in good health and CMV-seronegative.

The chain has TRBV5-1 and TRBJ2-3, with 7 bases fitting TRBD1. From germline, CDR1 is SGHRS and CDR2 YFSETQ. The CDR3 is 15 amino acids. V was clipped by 0 bases and J by 4 bases; unmatched bases: 5. The CDR3 nucleotides read TGCGCCAGCAGCTTGGAGGGACAGCCCCCAGATACGCAGTATTTT. Amino acid sequence: CASSLEGQPPDTQYF.

This clone occurred once. The CDR3 region is CASSQVIRGSDADTQYF. The CDR3, as DNA: TGCGCCAGCAGCCAAGTAATCCGCGGGAGTGATGCAGATACGCAGTATTTT. The chain joins TRBV4-1 to TRBJ2-3; 7 bases agree with TRBD2. The CDR3 consists of 17 residues. Germline-derived CDR1 and CDR2 are MGHRA and YSYEKL. V lost 1 base to trimming and J lost 4 bases; unmatched junction nucleotides: 11.

The chain combines TRBV19 with TRBJ1-4; 8 bases are a match to TRBD1. With V trimmed by 5 bases and J by 1 base, 9 bases remained unmatched. CDR1 and CDR2 from the germline V gene are LNHDA and SQIVND (reference sequence). The CDR3 contains 17 residues. CDR3 loop: CASSLPARGLTNEKLFF. CDR3 sequence (DNA): TGTGCCAGTAGTTTACCCGCCAGGGGGCTAACTAATGAAAAACTGTTTTTT.

The rearrangement joins TRBV5-4 to TRBJ2-3; 11 bases agree with TRBD1. Germline V gene lookup returns CDR1 SGHNT and CDR2 YYREEE (reference sequence). The CDR3 has 16 residues. V lost 4 bases and J lost 5; bases outside the gene matches: 9. The CDR3 coding sequence is TGTGCCAGCAGCGTACCCGGGACAGGGGGGGGAGATACGCAGTATTTT. It specifies CASSVPGTGGGDTQYF.